This paragraph covers one T cell receptor (beta chain) sequence. These data come from a study of patients and donors after allogeneic stem cell transplantation. TCRdb re-analysed the RT-PCR reads in MiXCR, keeping a single row per CDR3 protein. The sample shows about 24,000 distinct CDR3 sequences, under 55% of them seen only once. The CDR3 has 13 amino acids. Trimming took 4 bases from V and 4 from J; bases not matched to a gene: 4. CDR1 and CDR2 (germline): SQVTM, ANQGSEA. The chain links TRBV29-1 to TRBJ2-3; 8 bases fit TRBD2. The clonotype comes from a human donor who was either an allogeneic HSCT recipient or a stem cell or donor lymphocyte infusion donor (not recorded which). It is not recorded whose cells these are; they may come from a transplant donor. Input material: blood, either unsorted or a sorted T cell fraction (not recorded which). CDR3 sequence: CSVAGREADTQYF. CDR3 sequence (DNA): TGCAGCGTTGCCGGGAGGGAGGCAGATACGCAGTATTTT.